The TCR beta chain described here comes from a study of radiotherapy plus CTLA-4 blockade in lung cancer. It was focal radiation plus CTLA-4 blockade with ipilimumab that patients with chemo-refractory metastatic non-small-cell lung cancer received. Profiled with immunoSEQ multiplex PCR; TCRdb holds only in-frame clones, not every one. The sample contains more than 50,000 clones, 65% to 85% of which appear only once. With respect to this clone: As yet, its antigen is unknown.

Study-level points and caveats: It was early blood T cell clone dynamics, with interferon-beta, that reportedly best predicted response.

The CDR3 loop spans 13 amino acids. Trimming took off 3 bases at V and 7 bases at J, with 10 bases between the two ends. Germline CDR1 reads SGHTA; CDR2 reads FQGNSA. The TCR sequence derives from a human donor with non-small cell lung cancer who had a complete response to radiotherapy plus ipilimumab. The chain combines TRBV7-2 with TRBJ2-1; the D gene is possibly TRBD2 (6 bases). Sequenced material: peripheral blood, taken from a patient treated with radiotherapy plus ipilimumab. The CDR3 is CASSFLGGNEQFF. Written as DNA, the CDR3 is TGTGCCAGCAGCTTCCTGGGGGGAAATGAGCAGTTCTTC.